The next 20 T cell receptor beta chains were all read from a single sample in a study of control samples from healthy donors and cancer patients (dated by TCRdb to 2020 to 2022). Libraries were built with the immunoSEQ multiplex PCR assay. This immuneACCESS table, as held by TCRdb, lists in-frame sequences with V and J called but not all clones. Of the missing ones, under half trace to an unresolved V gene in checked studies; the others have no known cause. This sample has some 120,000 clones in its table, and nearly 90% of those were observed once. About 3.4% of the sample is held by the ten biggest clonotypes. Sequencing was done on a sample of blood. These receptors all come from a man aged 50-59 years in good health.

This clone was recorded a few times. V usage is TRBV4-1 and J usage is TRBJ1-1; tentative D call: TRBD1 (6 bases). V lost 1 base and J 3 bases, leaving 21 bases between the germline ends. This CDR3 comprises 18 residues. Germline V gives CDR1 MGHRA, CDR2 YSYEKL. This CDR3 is CASSQVWGLGGRDTEAFF. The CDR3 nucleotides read TGCGCCAGCAGCCAAGTGTGGGGATTGGGGGGCCGTGACACTGAAGCTTTCTTT.

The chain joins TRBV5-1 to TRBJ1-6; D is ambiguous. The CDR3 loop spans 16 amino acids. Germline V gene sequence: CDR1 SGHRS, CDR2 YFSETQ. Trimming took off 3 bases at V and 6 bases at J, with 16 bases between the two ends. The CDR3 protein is CASSWSGQSTNSPLHF. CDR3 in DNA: TGCGCCAGCAGCTGGTCTGGGCAGTCGACTAATTCACCCCTCCACTTT. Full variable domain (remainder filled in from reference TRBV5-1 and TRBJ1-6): KAGVTQTPRYLIKTRGQQVTLSCSPISGHRSVSWYQQTPGQGLQFLFEYFSETQRNKGNFPGRFSGRQFSNSRSEMNVSTLELGDSALYLCASSWSGQSTNSPLHFGNGTRLTVT.

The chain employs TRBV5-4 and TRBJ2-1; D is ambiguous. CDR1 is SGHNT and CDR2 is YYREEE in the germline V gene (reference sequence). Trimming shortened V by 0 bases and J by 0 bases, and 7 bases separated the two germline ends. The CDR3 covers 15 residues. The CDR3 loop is CASSLAGISYNEQFF. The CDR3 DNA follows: TGTGCCAGCAGCTTGGCTGGAATCTCCTACAATGAGCAGTTCTTC. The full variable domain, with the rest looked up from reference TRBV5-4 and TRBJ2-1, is ETGVTQSPTHLIKTRGQQVTLRCSSQSGHNTVSWYQQALGQGPQFIFQYYREEENGRGNFPPRFSGLQFPNYSSELNVNALELDDSALYLCASSLAGISYNEQFFGPGTRLTVL.

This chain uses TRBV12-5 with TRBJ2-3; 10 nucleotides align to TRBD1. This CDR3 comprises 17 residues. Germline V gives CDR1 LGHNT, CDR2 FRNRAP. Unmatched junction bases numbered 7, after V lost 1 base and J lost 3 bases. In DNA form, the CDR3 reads TGTGCTAGTGGTTTGGAAAAGACAGGGGGCGGGACAGATACGCAGTATTTT. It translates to CASGLEKTGGGTDTQYF.

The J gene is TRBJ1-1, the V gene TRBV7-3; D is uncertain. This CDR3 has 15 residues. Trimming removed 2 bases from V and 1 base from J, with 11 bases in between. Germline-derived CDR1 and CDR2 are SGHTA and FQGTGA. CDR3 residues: CASSLVGVPNTEAFF. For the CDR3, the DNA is TGTGCCAGCAGCTTAGTGGGTGTCCCGAACACTGAAGCTTTCTTT.

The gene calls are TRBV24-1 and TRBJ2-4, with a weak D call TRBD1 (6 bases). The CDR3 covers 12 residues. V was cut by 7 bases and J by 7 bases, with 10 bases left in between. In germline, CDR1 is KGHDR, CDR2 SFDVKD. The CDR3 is CATRDSDNIQYF. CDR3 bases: TGTGCCACCAGGGACAGCGACAACATTCAGTACTTC.

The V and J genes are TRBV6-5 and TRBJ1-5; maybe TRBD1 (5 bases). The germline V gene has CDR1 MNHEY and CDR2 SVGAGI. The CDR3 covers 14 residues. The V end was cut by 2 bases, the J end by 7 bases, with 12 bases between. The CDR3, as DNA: TGTGCCAGCAGTTACGGCAGGGCCGGACAGCCCCAGCATTTT. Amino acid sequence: CASSYGRAGQPQHF.

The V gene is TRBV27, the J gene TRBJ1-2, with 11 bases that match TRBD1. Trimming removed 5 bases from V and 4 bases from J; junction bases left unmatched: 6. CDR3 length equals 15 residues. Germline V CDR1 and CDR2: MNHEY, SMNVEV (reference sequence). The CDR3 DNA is TGTGCCAGCAGTCCTAGGACAGGGGGCGTCTATGGCTACACCTTC. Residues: CASSPRTGGVYGYTF.

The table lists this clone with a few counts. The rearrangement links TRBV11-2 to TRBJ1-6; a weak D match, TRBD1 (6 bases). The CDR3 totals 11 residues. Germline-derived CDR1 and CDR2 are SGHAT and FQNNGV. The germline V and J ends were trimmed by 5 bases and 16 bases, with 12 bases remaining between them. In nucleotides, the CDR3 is TGTGCCAGCAGCCGGGGACAACAACTCCACTTT. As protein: CASSRGQQLHF.

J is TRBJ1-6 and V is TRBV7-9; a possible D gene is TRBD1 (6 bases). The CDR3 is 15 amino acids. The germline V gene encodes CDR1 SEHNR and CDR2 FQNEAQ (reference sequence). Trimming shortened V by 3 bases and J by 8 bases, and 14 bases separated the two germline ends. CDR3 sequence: CASSLGGLGDSPLHF. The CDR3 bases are TGTGCCAGCAGCTTGGGGGGGCTTGGCGATTCACCCCTCCACTTT.

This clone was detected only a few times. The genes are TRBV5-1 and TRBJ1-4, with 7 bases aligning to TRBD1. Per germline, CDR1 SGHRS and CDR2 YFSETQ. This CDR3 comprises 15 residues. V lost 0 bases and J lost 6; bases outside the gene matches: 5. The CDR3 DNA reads TGCGCCAGCAGCTTGGGACAGGGAAAGGATGAAAAACTGTTTTTT. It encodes CASSLGQGKDEKLFF.

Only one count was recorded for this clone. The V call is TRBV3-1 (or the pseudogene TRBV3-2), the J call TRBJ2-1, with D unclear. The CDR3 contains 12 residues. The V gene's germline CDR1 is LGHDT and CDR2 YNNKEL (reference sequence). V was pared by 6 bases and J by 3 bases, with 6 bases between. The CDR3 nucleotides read TGTGCCAGCAGTTCAGGCTACAATGAGCAGTTCTTC. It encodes CASSSGYNEQFF.

The CDR3 sequence: CASSVSGGRGSNSPLHF. The CDR3 nucleotides are TGTGCCAGCAGTGTAAGCGGGGGGCGTGGAAGCAATTCACCCCTCCACTTT. The chain carries TRBV2 and TRBJ1-6; possible D gene TRBD1, 6 bases. Deletions cut 4 bases from V and 7 bases from J, with 20 bases between. Germline lookup yields CDR1 SNHLY and CDR2 FYNNEI. This CDR3 has 17 residues.

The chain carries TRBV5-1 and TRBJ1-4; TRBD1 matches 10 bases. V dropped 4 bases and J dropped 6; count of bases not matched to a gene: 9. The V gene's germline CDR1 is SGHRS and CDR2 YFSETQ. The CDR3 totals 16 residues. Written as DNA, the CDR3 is TGCGCCAGCAGCCAAAGGACAGGGGGTATCTATGAAAAACTGTTTTTT. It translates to CASSQRTGGIYEKLFF.

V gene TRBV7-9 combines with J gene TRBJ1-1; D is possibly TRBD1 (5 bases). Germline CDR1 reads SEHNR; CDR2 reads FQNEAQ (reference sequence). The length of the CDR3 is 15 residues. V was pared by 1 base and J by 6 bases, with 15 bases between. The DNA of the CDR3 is TGTGCCAGCAGCTTAGGGGGGTTTGGGCCCGCTGAAGCTTTCTTT. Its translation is CASSLGGFGPAEAFF.

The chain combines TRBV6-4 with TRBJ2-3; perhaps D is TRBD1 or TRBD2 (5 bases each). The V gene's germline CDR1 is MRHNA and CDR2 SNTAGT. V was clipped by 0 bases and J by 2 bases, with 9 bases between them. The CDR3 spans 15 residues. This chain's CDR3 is CASSDSGRDTDTQYF. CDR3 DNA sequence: TGTGCCAGCAGTGACTCGGGACGGGACACAGATACGCAGTATTTT.

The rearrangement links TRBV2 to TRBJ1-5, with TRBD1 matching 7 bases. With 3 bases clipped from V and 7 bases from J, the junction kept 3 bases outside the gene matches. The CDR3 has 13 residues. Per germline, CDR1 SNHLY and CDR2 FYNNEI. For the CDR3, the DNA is TGTGCCAGCAGTGATGCAGGGGGGCAGCCCCAGCATTTT. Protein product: CASSDAGGQPQHF.

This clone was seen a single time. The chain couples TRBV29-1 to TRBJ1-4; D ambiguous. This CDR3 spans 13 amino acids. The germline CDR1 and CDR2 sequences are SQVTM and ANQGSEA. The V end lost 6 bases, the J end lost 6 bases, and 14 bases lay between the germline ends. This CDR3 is CSVSRESDEKLFF. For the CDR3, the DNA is TGCAGCGTGAGTCGGGAGTCTGATGAAAAACTGTTTTTT. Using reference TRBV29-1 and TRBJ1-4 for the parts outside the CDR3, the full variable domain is SAVISQKPSRDICQRGTSLTIQCQVDSQVTMMFWYRQQPGQSLTLIATANQGSEATYESGFVIDKFPISRPNLTFSTLTVSNMSPEDSSIYLCSVSRESDEKLFFGSGTQLSVL.

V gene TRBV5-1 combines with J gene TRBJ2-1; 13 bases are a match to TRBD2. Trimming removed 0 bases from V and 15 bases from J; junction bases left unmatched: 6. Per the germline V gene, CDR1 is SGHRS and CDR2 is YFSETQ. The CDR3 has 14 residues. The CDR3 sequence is CASSLGTSGGVLFF. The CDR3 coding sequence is TGCGCCAGCAGCTTGGGGACTAGCGGGGGAGTTTTGTTCTTC. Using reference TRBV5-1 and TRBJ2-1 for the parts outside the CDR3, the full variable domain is KAGVTQTPRYLIKTRGQQVTLSCSPISGHRSVSWYQQTPGQGLQFLFEYFSETQRNKGNFPGRFSGRQFSNSRSEMNVSTLELGDSALYLCASSLGTSGGVLFFGPGTRLTVL.

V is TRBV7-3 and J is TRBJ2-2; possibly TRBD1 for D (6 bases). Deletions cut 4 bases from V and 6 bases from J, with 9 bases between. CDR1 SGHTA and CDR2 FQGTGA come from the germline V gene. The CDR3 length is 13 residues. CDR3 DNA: TGTGCCAGCAGCTCAACAGGGCCCGGGGAGCTGTTTTTT. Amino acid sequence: CASSSTGPGELFF.